This T cell receptor (beta chain) was sequenced in a study of cytomegalovirus exposure and HLA in healthy donors. This clone was detected a few times. The antigen remains unidentified. Researchers ran the PCR with 60 Vbeta and 13 Jbeta primers. The protocol was immunoSEQ multiplex PCR, while the TCRdb copy is restricted to in-frame clones and leaves out a portion. The sample has approximately 110,000 clones, approximately 80% seen once; the top ten hold around 3%. General observations from the study: Researchers had no immune exposure information except CMV serostatus available.

This CDR3 comprises 15 residues. The germline CDR1 and CDR2 sequences are SEHNR and FQNEAQ (reference sequence). The V end lost 2 bases, the J end lost 5 bases, and 15 bases lay between the germline ends. The source is a woman aged 18-35 years in good health and CMV-seropositive. Input material: PBMCs. V is TRBV7-9 and J is TRBJ2-5; maybe TRBD1 (5 bases). The CDR3 loop is CASSLLGRSWETQYF. In DNA, the CDR3 is TGTGCCAGCAGCTTACTGGGGCGGTCCTGGGAGACCCAGTACTTC.